This T cell receptor beta chain originates from a study of T-cell memory formation after mild COVID-19. Only a few counts were recorded for this clonotype. Its antigen is currently unknown. Amplification by 5'RACE using constant-segment primers produced TCR alpha and TCR beta cDNA libraries that carried sample barcodes and UMIs. TCRdb independently ran MiXCR on the 5' RACE reads; one entry per CDR3 protein. The repertoire includes approximately 390,000 distinct CDR3 sequences, more than 15% of them detected once, and under 25% sits in the top ten. The CDR3 covers 13 residues. Trimming cost V 2 bases and J 6 bases, with 11 bases left between them. Germline lookup yields CDR1 SGHAT and CDR2 FQNNGV. Study results and limitations: SARS-CoV-2 specificity of second-wave clones peaking day 37 was unconfirmed.

The sample comprised PBMCs or a T cell subset sorted from them (not recorded which). The rearrangement joins TRBV11-2 to TRBJ2-7; the D call may be TRBD1 or TRBD2 (5 bases each). The source is a man aged 18 to 35 who had mild COVID-19 (a few samples of this study predate the infection). Cell type and time point are not known. CDR3 DNA: TGTGCCAGCAGCTTAAAGCCGGGGCTCGAGCAGTACGTC. It codes for CASSLKPGLEQYV.